This T cell receptor beta chain was obtained from a study of control samples from healthy donors and cancer patients. The data were produced by immunoSEQ multiplex PCR, yet TCRdb's version contains in-frame clones alone and is incomplete. The repertoire holds 100,000 to 150,000 clones, with 70% to 90% as singletons. This CDR3 comprises 14 residues. Germline V gene data show CDR1 as MDHEN and CDR2 as SYDVKM. Trimming left V 4 bases short and J 3 bases short, with 12 bases between. Sequencing was performed on blood. The rearrangement links TRBV28 to TRBJ2-5; D not certain. The TCR comes from a man aged 45-60 years in good health. The CDR3 reads CASSSDLLEETQYF. The CDR3 DNA reads TGTGCCAGCAGTTCCGACCTCTTGGAAGAGACCCAGTACTTC.